The entry below describes one T cell receptor beta chain. Data came from immunoSEQ multiplex PCR; TCRdb stores just in-frame clones and leaves some out. The top ten clones hold roughly 7.7% of a sample with 120,000 to 150,000 clones, roughly 76% of them seen once. This entry is derived from a study of blood T cell repertoires in COVID-19. About the research overall: Acute and convalescent COVID-19 samples came from the United States, Italy and Spain. Sources were T cells, B-cell-depleted T cells, or PBMCs; the material itself was cDNA or gDNA.

CDR1 is SGHAT, CDR2 FQNNGV, per germline. Trimming removed 5 bases at V and 2 bases at J, with 9 bases between. This CDR3 is 13 amino acids long. The clonotype comes from a human donor with acute or convalescent COVID-19. The donor label of this sample is uncertain. This chain joins TRBV11-2 and TRBJ2-5; D unresolved. Sequenced: peripheral blood. The CDR3 loop reads CASSLTVQETQYF. The CDR3 region has the DNA TGTGCCAGCAGCCTAACAGTTCAAGAGACCCAGTACTTC.